Below are 30 T cell receptor beta chains sequenced from a single sample in a study of shared clonotypes between healthy human individuals. Using immunoSEQ multiplex PCR, the repertoire was profiled, and TCRdb retains in-frame clones only, with some absent. The sample contains approximately 2.5 million clones, just over 90% of which appear only once. The sample taken for sequencing was naive CD4+ T cells sorted from blood. Documented subset: CD45RA+ positively selected. These receptors came from a man aged 18 to 29 in good health.

The chain carries TRBV5-1 and TRBJ1-2, with TRBD1 as a possible D gene (5 bases). Germline V CDR1 and CDR2: SGHRS, YFSETQ. The ends were cut back, 5 bases at V and 4 bases at J, with 24 bases in the middle. The CDR3 runs 17 residues. CDR3 sequence (DNA): TGCGCCAGCAGGCGGACCACACAGGAAAATTACGTCTATGGCTACACCTTC. This codes for CASRRTTQENYVYGYTF.

The sample holds one count of this clone. This sequence joins TRBV5-1 and TRBJ2-3; D is undetermined. The CDR3 length is 15 residues. The V gene's germline CDR1 is SGHRS and CDR2 YFSETQ. Trimming took off 0 bases at V and 0 bases at J, with 8 bases between the two ends. The CDR3 loop is CASSLGPGSTDTQYF. CDR3 in DNA: TGCGCCAGCAGCTTGGGACCCGGTAGCACAGATACGCAGTATTTT.

The chain combines TRBV2 with TRBJ1-3; possible D gene TRBD1, 5 bases. Germline V CDR1 and CDR2: SNHLY, FYNNEI. The CDR3 spans 14 residues. The ends were cut back, 7 bases at V and 2 bases at J, with 12 bases in the middle. The chain's CDR3 is CASKTTVAGNTIYF. In nucleotides, the CDR3 is TGTGCCAGCAAAACGACAGTGGCTGGAAACACCATATATTTT.

The CDR3 protein is CAWSGLVHEQYF. The DNA for the CDR3 is TGTGCCTGGAGTGGGCTAGTCCACGAGCAGTACTTC. V usage is TRBV30 and J usage is TRBJ2-7; D gene uncertain. The CDR3 is made up of 12 amino acids. Trimming removed 1 base from V and 5 bases from J, with 9 bases in between. Germline V gives CDR1 GTSNPN, CDR2 SVGIG (reference sequence).

As for this clone: Other DNA sequences from this sample encode an identical CDR3 as well. The chain links TRBV28 to TRBJ1-1; no clear D. This CDR3 spans 14 amino acids. Trimming removed 5 bases from V and 0 bases from J, with 10 bases in between. The germline V gene has CDR1 MDHEN and CDR2 SYDVKM. In DNA, the CDR3 is TGTGCCAGCAGTCCAGGAGGAATGAACACTGAAGCTTTCTTT. Encoded protein: CASSPGGMNTEAFF.

A remark on this clone: This sample also contains other DNA sequences that code for the same CDR3. V gene TRBV28 combines with J gene TRBJ2-3; D remains unclear. V was trimmed by 6 bases and J by 0 bases, leaving 4 bases between them. CDR1 and CDR2 (germline): MDHEN, SYDVKM. This CDR3 comprises 12 residues. The DNA for the CDR3 is TGTGCCAGCAGGCCGAGCACAGATACGCAGTATTTT. Translation: CASRPSTDTQYF.

This clone is a singleton in its sample. The rearrangement joins TRBV9 to TRBJ1-1, with D unclear. CDR1 and CDR2 (germline): SGDLS, YYNGEE. V was cut by 4 bases and J by 1 base, with 8 bases left in between. The CDR3 covers 13 residues. The chain's CDR3 is CASSPIGNTEAFF. CDR3 in DNA: TGTGCCAGCAGCCCAATAGGGAACACTGAAGCTTTCTTT.

The V and J genes are TRBV30 and TRBJ1-1; 8 bases line up with TRBD1. Germline trimming cut 1 base from V and 11 bases from J; bases unmatched to any gene: 9. The V gene's germline CDR1 is GTSNPN and CDR2 SVGIG (reference sequence). CDR3 length: 13 amino acids. The CDR3 region has the DNA TGTGCCTGGAGTGCCGACCTCCAGGGGGCGGCTTTCTTT. Protein sequence: CAWSADLQGAAFF.

The chain couples TRBV7-2 to TRBJ2-5; D might be TRBD2 (6 bases). Trimming cost V 1 base and J 4 bases, with 13 bases left between them. Germline V lookup: CDR1 SGHTA, CDR2 FQGNSA. The CDR3 sequence is 15 residues long. The CDR3 loop is CASSLGVRGIETQYF. The DNA for the CDR3 is TGTGCCAGCAGCTTAGGGGTGCGCGGGATAGAGACCCAGTACTTC.

The chain links TRBV6-1 to TRBJ1-2, with 10 nucleotides matching TRBD1. Germline V gives CDR1 MNHNS, CDR2 SASEGT. The V and J ends lost 10 bases and 4 bases, in that order; junction bases with no gene match: 12. The CDR3 consists of 15 residues. The CDR3 coding sequence is TGTGCCACCCTCTACCCCCGGGACAGGGGCTATGGCTACACCTTC. Protein product: CATLYPRDRGYGYTF.

The rearrangement links TRBV11-2 to TRBJ2-1, with TRBD2 matching over 8 bases. CDR3 length: 15 amino acids. Looked up from germline, CDR1 is SGHAT and CDR2 is FQNNGV. V trimming: 1 base; J trimming: 8 bases; junction bases outside the gene matches: 7. CDR3 loop: CASSLGLLAADEQFF. CDR3 nucleotide sequence: TGTGCCAGCAGCTTAGGCCTACTAGCGGCGGATGAGCAGTTCTTC.

The rearrangement uses TRBV5-4 and TRBJ1-6, with 7 bases that match TRBD1. V gave up 4 bases and J gave up 7 bases; unmatched junction bases: 8. This CDR3 is 15 amino acids long. The germline V gene encodes CDR1 SGHNT and CDR2 YYREEE (reference sequence). The CDR3 DNA reads TGTGCCAGCAGCGCCAGGGGGACGGACAATTCACCCCTCCACTTT. Protein: CASSARGTDNSPLHF. The whole variable domain, filled in from reference TRBV5-4 and TRBJ1-6, reads ETGVTQSPTHLIKTRGQQVTLRCSSQSGHNTVSWYQQALGQGPQFIFQYYREEENGRGNFPPRFSGLQFPNYSSELNVNALELDDSALYLCASSARGTDNSPLHFGNGTRLTVT.

Notes on this clone: This same CDR3 is encoded by further DNA sequences in the sample. In DNA, the CDR3 is TGCGCCAGCAGCCCAGGACGGAACACCGGGGAGCTGTTTTTT. Its protein product is CASSPGRNTGELFF. The chain couples TRBV5-1 to TRBJ2-2; D is ambiguous. Trimming pared 4 bases from V and 1 base from J, leaving 8 bases between. The V gene's germline CDR1 is SGHRS and CDR2 YFSETQ. The CDR3 has 14 amino acids.

Comments on this clone: The same CDR3 arises from other DNA sequences in this sample as well. The V and J genes are TRBV2 and TRBJ1-1; TRBD1 is a possible D gene (6 bases). Trimming left V 6 bases short and J 0 bases short, with 8 bases between. The CDR3 is 13 amino acids. Germline loops: CDR1 SNHLY, CDR2 FYNNEI. In nucleotides, the CDR3 is TGTGCCAGCAGCGGGACACTGAACACTGAAGCTTTCTTT. This encodes CASSGTLNTEAFF.

V and J are TRBV10-3 and TRBJ2-2, with 8 bases fitting TRBD1. J was trimmed by 0 bases and V by 7 bases; bases with no gene match: 7. Per the germline V gene, CDR1 is ENHRY and CDR2 is SYGVKD. The CDR3 has 16 amino acids. For the CDR3, the DNA is TGTGCCATCAATTCGAGGACAGGGACGAACACCGGGGAGCTGTTTTTT. Encoded protein: CAINSRTGTNTGELFF.

The chain couples TRBV5-5 to TRBJ2-2, with a weak D call TRBD1 (6 bases). Looked up from germline, CDR1 is SGHKS and CDR2 is YYEKEE (reference sequence). V was clipped by 4 bases and J by 2 bases, with 12 bases between them. The CDR3 contains 15 residues. The CDR3 DNA reads as TGTGCCAGCAGCCGGGACAACTTTAACACCGGGGAGCTGTTTTTT. Translation gives CASSRDNFNTGELFF.

This chain joins TRBV19 and TRBJ1-1; TRBD1 is a possible D gene (5 bases). The germline V and J ends were trimmed by 3 bases and 6 bases, with 14 bases remaining between them. This CDR3 is 14 amino acids long. The V gene's germline CDR1 is LNHDA and CDR2 SQIVND (reference sequence). CDR3 bases: TGTGCCAGTAGTATGGGGCAGGGAATCGCTGAAGCTTTCTTT. Translated, it gives CASSMGQGIAEAFF.

V gene TRBV10-3 combines with J gene TRBJ2-7, with D perhaps TRBD1 or TRBD2 (8 bases each). The V gene's germline CDR1 is ENHRY and CDR2 SYGVKD. CDR3 length: 17 amino acids. V dropped 6 bases and J dropped 4 bases, with 25 bases sitting between them. The CDR3 protein is CAIRAGQGKASGYEQYF. CDR3 nucleotide sequence: TGTGCCATCAGAGCCGGACAGGGAAAGGCTAGCGGGTACGAGCAGTACTTC.

In this sample, this clone turned up a few times. This rearrangement joins TRBV30 to TRBJ1-4; D is unclear. From germline, CDR1 is GTSNPN and CDR2 SVGIG (reference sequence). Trimming pared 0 bases from V and 3 bases from J, leaving 11 bases between. This CDR3 comprises 15 residues. The CDR3 DNA reads TGTGCCTGGAGTGTAGGGTGGTCGGCTAATGAAAAACTGTTTTTT. This translates into CAWSVGWSANEKLFF.

The V gene is TRBV18, the J gene TRBJ2-7; D gene ambiguous. The V gene lost 3 bases and the J gene lost 7 bases, with 19 bases spanning the gap. The length of the CDR3 is 15 residues. Germline CDR1 is KGHSH and CDR2 is LQKENI. CDR3 region: CASSPTISIQVEQYF. CDR3 nucleotides: TGTGCCAGCTCACCCACAATCTCGATCCAGGTAGAGCAGTACTTC.

The chain carries TRBV7-6 and TRBJ2-2, with TRBD2 as a possible D gene (6 bases). V was trimmed by 5 bases and J by 5 bases, leaving 27 bases between them. The CDR3 has 19 residues. Germline V gene lookup returns CDR1 SGHVS and CDR2 FNYEAQ. The CDR3 DNA reads TGTGCCAGCAGCCCCGTCCGGGCGACGCCGGAGGGAAGGACCGGGGAGCTGTTTTTT. As protein: CASSPVRATPEGRTGELFF.

A note on this clone: Other DNA sequences from this sample encode an identical CDR3 as well. The rearrangement uses TRBV28 and TRBJ1-2; D is possibly TRBD1 (5 bases). Germline V lookup: CDR1 MDHEN, CDR2 SYDVKM. V shed 4 bases and J shed 5 bases, with 11 bases lying between them. The CDR3 has 13 residues. This CDR3 reads CASSSGRDYGYTF. DNA for the CDR3: TGTGCCAGCAGTTCGGGCAGGGATTATGGCTACACCTTC.

The genes are TRBV2 and TRBJ2-7; 7 bases map to TRBD1. The CDR3 is 15 residues long. Germline lookup yields CDR1 SNHLY and CDR2 FYNNEI. With V trimmed by 5 bases and J by 2 bases, 9 bases remained unmatched. The DNA of the CDR3 is TGTGCCAGCAGTCAGGAACAGGGGAGCACCTACGAGCAGTACTTC. This gives the protein CASSQEQGSTYEQYF.

This clone appeared a single time. The chain employs TRBV19 and TRBJ2-7; D not certain. Trimming left V 4 bases short and J 2 bases short, with 9 bases between. The CDR3 runs 13 residues. The germline CDR1 and CDR2 sequences are LNHDA and SQIVND (reference sequence). The CDR3 region has the DNA TGTGCCAGTAGTACTAAAGCCGCCTACGAGCAGTACTTC. As protein: CASSTKAAYEQYF.

This chain links TRBV6-1 with TRBJ1-5; perhaps TRBD1 as D (5 bases). The germline V and J ends were trimmed by 7 bases and 5 bases, with 15 bases remaining between them. Germline V gene data show CDR1 as MNHNS and CDR2 as SASEGT. CDR3 length equals 14 residues. The CDR3: CASIQGFGDQPQHF. The CDR3 DNA reads TGTGCCAGCATCCAGGGCTTCGGGGATCAGCCCCAGCATTTT.

A remark on this clone: This sample also contains other DNA sequences that code for the same CDR3. CDR3 region: CASSLDNSPLHF. CDR3 sequence (DNA): TGTGCCAGCAGCTTAGACAATTCACCCCTCCACTTT. The V call is TRBV7-9, the J call TRBJ1-6; D remains ambiguous. Trimming left V 1 base short and J 7 bases short, with 2 bases between. CDR3 length: 12 amino acids. Per germline, CDR1 SEHNR and CDR2 FQNEAQ (reference sequence).

The chain recombines TRBV2 with TRBJ2-2, with TRBD1 as a possible D gene (6 bases). The CDR3 loop spans 14 amino acids. Trimming left V 4 bases short and J 4 bases short, with 10 bases between. Germline CDR1 reads SNHLY; CDR2 reads FYNNEI. The CDR3 DNA follows: TGTGCCAGCAGTGGGGCCAGGGGCACCGGGGAGCTGTTTTTT. Translated, it gives CASSGARGTGELFF.

Worth noting for this clone: Other DNA sequences from this sample encode an identical CDR3 as well. The genes are TRBV19 and TRBJ1-5; TRBD1 agrees at 7 bases. Germline assignment: CDR1 LNHDA and CDR2 SQIVND (reference sequence). Trimming took 6 bases from V and 2 from J; bases not matched to a gene: 4. The CDR3 consists of 14 residues. CDR3 loop: CASSTDRGNQPQHF. CDR3 sequence (DNA): TGTGCCAGTAGCACCGACAGGGGCAATCAGCCCCAGCATTTT.

The chain uses TRBV6-5 and TRBJ2-6, with a weak D call TRBD1 (6 bases). Germline V CDR1 and CDR2: MNHEY, SVGAGI. Deletions cut 8 bases from V and 2 bases from J, with 10 bases between. The CDR3 consists of 14 residues. The CDR3 spells CASGEGAGANVLTF. The CDR3 bases are TGTGCCAGCGGAGAGGGGGCTGGGGCCAACGTCCTGACTTTC.

The chain carries TRBV15 and TRBJ2-3, with no clear D. The germline V gene encodes CDR1 LNHNV and CDR2 YYDKDF (reference sequence). CDR3 length equals 16 residues. The V gene lost 1 base and the J gene lost 2 bases, with 13 bases spanning the gap. Written as DNA, the CDR3 is TGTGCCACCAGCAGAGGAACAATCAAAACCACAGATACGCAGTATTTT. Amino acids: CATSRGTIKTTDTQYF.